This TCR beta chain appears in the sequencing data of a study of metastatic and nonmetastatic thyroid tumors. Study-wide findings and caveats: Benign nodules reportedly had significantly lower TCR beta diversity than malignant thyroid tumors in blood and tumor.

TCRdb ran MiXCR on the PCR reads. Of 39,000 or so clones listed, about half are singletons. Deletions cut 6 bases from V and 0 bases from J, with 10 bases between. Germline CDR1 MNHEY, CDR2 SMNVEV (reference sequence). CDR3 length equals 14 residues. Nobody among the patients had been given any treatment before thyroid surgery. This clone has more than one count but fewer than ten. Its specificity is not known. Sequenced: tumor tissue. The TCR was taken from a male donor with papillary thyroid cancer or a benign thyroid nodule (not recorded which). Some clones in this sample may be carry-over from other donors' samples. The genes are TRBV27 and TRBJ2-3; the D is unclear. Here the CDR3 DNA reads TGTGCCAGCAGAAGGCGGCTTAGCACAGATACGCAGTATTTT. Translated, it gives CASRRRLSTDTQYF.